This TCR beta chain appears in the sequencing data of a study of vaccination effects on CD4 cells after COVID-19. This clone was counted a few times. No antigen is known for it. Generated by immunoSEQ multiplex PCR, the TCRdb table keeps only in-frame clones and is missing some. There are tens of thousands of clones in the sample; about 73% occur only once, and approximately 2.2% lies in the top ten. Germline CDR1 reads SGHTA; CDR2 reads FQGNSA. The length of the CDR3 is 16 residues. V gave up 1 base and J gave up 8 bases; unmatched junction bases: 12. Investigators separated out CD4+ T cells once around 9 days of culture had passed. Vaccine administered to participants consisted of two doses of either BNT162b2 or mRNA-1273.

This TCR was recovered from a human donor who received a COVID-19 vaccine. The chain uses TRBV7-2 and TRBJ1-1, with 8 bases that match TRBD1. Sequenced material: CD4+ T cells from PBMCs cultured without peptide, taken after COVID-19 vaccination. CDR3 bases: TGTGCCAGCAGCTTAGTCACAGGGACAGGTGGCAGCGAAGCTTTCTTT. Translation: CASSLVTGTGGSEAFF.